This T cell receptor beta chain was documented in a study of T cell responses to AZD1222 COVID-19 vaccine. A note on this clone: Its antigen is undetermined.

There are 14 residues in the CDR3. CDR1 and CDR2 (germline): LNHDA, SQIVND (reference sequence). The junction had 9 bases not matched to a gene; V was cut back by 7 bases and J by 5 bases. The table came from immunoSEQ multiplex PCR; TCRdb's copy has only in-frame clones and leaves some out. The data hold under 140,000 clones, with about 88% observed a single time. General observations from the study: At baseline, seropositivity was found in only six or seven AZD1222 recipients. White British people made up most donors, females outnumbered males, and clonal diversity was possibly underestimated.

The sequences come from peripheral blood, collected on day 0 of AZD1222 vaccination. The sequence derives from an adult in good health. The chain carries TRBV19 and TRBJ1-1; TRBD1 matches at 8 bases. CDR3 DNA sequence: TGTGCCAGTACCCTAACAGGGGGTTTTACTGAAGCTTTCTTT. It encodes CASTLTGGFTEAFF. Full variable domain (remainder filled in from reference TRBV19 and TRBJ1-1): DGGITQSPKYLFRKEGQNVTLSCEQNLNHDAMYWYRQDPGQGLRLIYYSQIVNDFQKGDIAEGYSVSREKKESFPLTVTSAQKNPTAFYLCASTLTGGFTEAFFGQGTRLTVV.